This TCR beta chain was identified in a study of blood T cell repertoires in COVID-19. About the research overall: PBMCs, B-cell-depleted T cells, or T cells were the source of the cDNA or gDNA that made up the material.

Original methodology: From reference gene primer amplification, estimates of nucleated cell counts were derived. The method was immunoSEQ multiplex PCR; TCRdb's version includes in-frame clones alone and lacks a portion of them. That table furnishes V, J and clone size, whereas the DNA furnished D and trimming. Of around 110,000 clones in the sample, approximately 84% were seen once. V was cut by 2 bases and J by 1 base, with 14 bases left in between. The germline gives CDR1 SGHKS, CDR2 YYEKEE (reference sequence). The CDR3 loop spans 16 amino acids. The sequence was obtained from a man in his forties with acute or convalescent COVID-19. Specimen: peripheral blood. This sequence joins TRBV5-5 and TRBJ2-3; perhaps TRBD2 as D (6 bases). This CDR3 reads CASSFGGRAGTDTQYF. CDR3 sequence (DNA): TGTGCCAGCAGCTTCGGGGGACGCGCAGGCACAGATACGCAGTATTTT.